A selection of T cell receptor beta chains follows, all from one sample in a study of Graves' ophthalmopathy and Graves' hyperthyroidism. TCRdb re-called the multiplex PCR reads through MiXCR, storing one row per CDR3 protein. This table holds roughly 400,000 distinct CDR3 sequences, about a sixth found once. The material sequenced was peripheral blood. The origin of the receptors is a woman younger than 35 with Graves' ophthalmopathy. Each CDR3 is given with its conserved first and last residue. A D gene is named only where the DNA matches it firmly. Some rows mark clone size as missing; the rest say once, few, many or name a class of expanded clone.

TRBJ1-1,TRBD1,once,TRBV12-3/TRBV12-4,TGTGCCAGCAGTTTCCGGGACAGGCTCACTGAAGCTTTCTTT,CASSFRDRLTEAFF
TRBJ2-7,NA,NA,TRBV7-2,TGTGCCAGCAGCTTTATCAGCGTATCCTACGAGCAGTACTTC,CASSFISVSYEQYF
TRBJ1-5,TRBD1,NA,TRBV6-2/TRBV6-3,TGTGCCAGCAGTTACTCGAGGCGACAGGGGCAAAGTCAGCCCCAGCATTTT,CASSYSRRQGQSQPQHF
TRBJ1-1,NA,few,TRBV6-2/TRBV6-3,TGTGCCAGCAGTTACTCGAGGGAAGCTTTCTTT,CASSYSREAFF
TRBJ2-3,NA,many,TRBV5-1,TGCGCCAGCAGCTTGGTCTACAACACAGATACGCAGTATTTT,CASSLVYNTDTQYF
TRBJ1-2,TRBD1,few,TRBV12-3/TRBV12-4,TGTGCCAGCACCAACCTACAGGGGATGGTGAAGGAGGACTATGGCTACACCTTC,CASTNLQGMVKEDYGYTF
TRBJ1-1,NA,many,TRBV7-2,TGTGCCAGCAGCTTGACAGACAACACTGAAGCTTTCTTT,CASSLTDNTEAFF
TRBJ1-2,TRBD1,many,TRBV7-2,TGTGCCAGCAGCCTGGACAGGTACCCTGGCTACACCTTC,CASSLDRYPGYTF
TRBJ2-2,TRBD2,NA,TRBV11-2,TGTGCCAGCAGGCGAAATCGGGGAGGGTTCGTCAACGGGGAGCTGTTTTTT,CASRRNRGGFVNGELFF
TRBJ1-2,TRBD1,many,TRBV27,TGTGCCAGCAGTCAAATAGGGACAGGGGGCTATGGCTACACCTTC,CASSQIGTGGYGYTF
TRBJ2-2,TRBD2,many,TRBV18,TGTGCCAGCTCACCACCGCACGCGGGAGTACTCACCGGGGAGCTGTTTTTT,CASSPPHAGVLTGELFF
TRBJ1-1,NA,many,TRBV12-3/TRBV12-4,TGTGCCAGCAGTTCATCGGACCGTTCCAGGCAATTT,CASSSSDRSRQF
TRBJ2-7,NA,many,TRBV12-3/TRBV12-4,TGTGCCAGCAGTTTCTTTAGGAGGACAGAGAGCTCCTACGAGCAGTACTTC,CASSFFRRTESSYEQYF
TRBJ1-1,NA,many,TRBV6-1,TGTGCCAGCAGCCAGGGCAGAAGGAACACTGAAGCTTTCTTT,CASSQGRRNTEAFF
TRBJ2-5,NA,many,TRBV6-2/TRBV6-3,TGTGCCAGCAGTCCAACAGGGAGCGAGACCCAGTACTTC,CASSPTGSETQYF
TRBJ2-7,NA,many,TRBV20-1,TGCAGTGCTAGCGGCGGGTTATACGAGCAGTACTTC,CSASGGLYEQYF
TRBJ1-2,TRBD1,many,TRBV19,TGTGCCAGTAGTCCTAGGGACAGGGGCTCTAACTATGGCTACACCTTC,CASSPRDRGSNYGYTF
TRBJ1-6,NA,many,TRBV6-5,TGTGCCAGCAGTATTACAGCCTATAATTCACCCCTCCACTTT,CASSITAYNSPLHF
TRBJ2-2,TRBD1,many,TRBV27,TGTGCCAGCCTGGGGGGACAGGGGGCCGGGGAGCTGTTTTTT,CASLGGQGAGELFF
TRBJ1-5,NA,NA,TRBV12-3/TRBV12-4,TGTGCCAGCAGTTGGGGTGGGGCCCAAAATCAGCCCCAGCATTTT,CASSWGGAQNQPQHF
TRBJ2-2,NA,NA,TRBV11-3,TGTGCCAGCAGCTTAACCTCGACGGGAACCGGGGAGCTGTTTTTT,CASSLTSTGTGELFF
TRBJ1-2,TRBD1,many,TRBV11-2,TGTGCCAGCAGCCACTCGACAGGGGGCAGAGGCTACACCTTC,CASSHSTGGRGYTF
TRBJ1-3,NA,many,TRBV9,TGTGCCAGCAGCGTAGTCCCGACACCCTCTGGAAACACCATATATTTT,CASSVVPTPSGNTIYF
TRBJ2-7,TRBD1,many,TRBV11-2,TGTGCCAGCAGCTTAGAAGTAGGACAGGTAAAGAAGCAGTACTTC,CASSLEVGQVKKQYF
TRBJ2-4,NA,many,TRBV12-3/TRBV12-4,TGTGCCAGCAGTTTAGGCAGGGGGGGTTTCGGAAACATTCAGTACTTC,CASSLGRGGFGNIQYF
TRBJ2-4,NA,many,TRBV29-1,TGCAGCGTTGAGGGCCAGGGAAAAAACATTCAGTACTTC,CSVEGQGKNIQYF
TRBJ2-2,TRBD2,many,TRBV6-2/TRBV6-3,TGTGCCAGCACCGCTCGTATCGGGCGGGAGTACACCGGGGAGCTGTTTTTT,CASTARIGREYTGELFF
TRBJ1-1,NA,NA,TRBV12-3/TRBV12-4,TGTGCCAGCAGTTACCAAACAGGGTGGGACACTGAAGCTTTCTTT,CASSYQTGWDTEAFF
TRBJ2-5,NA,NA,TRBV28,TGTGCCGTCTATCGGCAAGGGAGCCAAGAGACCCAGTACTTC,CAVYRQGSQETQYF
TRBJ2-4,TRBD1,few,TRBV30,TGTGCCTGGAGTGTCCAGGGGGTAGCCAAAAACATTCAGTACTTC,CAWSVQGVAKNIQYF
TRBJ1-2,NA,many,TRBV2,TGTGCCAGCAGTGTTGCCACCACGCCGCTTACCAACTACACCTTC,CASSVATTPLTNYTF
TRBJ2-5,TRBD2,many,TRBV7-2,TGTGCCAGCAGTACTAGCGGGGGGGGGACCCAGTACTTC,CASSTSGGGTQYF
TRBJ1-2,NA,NA,TRBV6-2/TRBV6-3,TGTGCCAGCAGTTACTCGAAGTTGGGGGGACTTAACTATGGCTACACCTTC,CASSYSKLGGLNYGYTF
TRBJ1-2,NA,many,TRBV2,TGTGCCAGCAGTCGCGGGGGGAACTATGGCTACACCTTC,CASSRGGNYGYTF
TRBJ2-5,NA,NA,TRBV5-1,TGCGCCAGCAGCTTGGTAATCCAGGGGCCTGAGACCCAGTACTTC,CASSLVIQGPETQYF
TRBJ2-1,TRBD2,many,TRBV6-5,TGTGCCAGCAGTTACTCCCCAGCGGGGGGGAATGAGCAGTTCTTC,CASSYSPAGGNEQFF
TRBJ2-5,NA,NA,TRBV7-3,TGTGCCAGCAGCGTCGGGGGTGGAGAGACCCAGTACTTC,CASSVGGGETQYF
TRBJ1-1,NA,many,TRBV2,TGTGCCAGCAGTGAGAGGACCGTGAACACTGAAGCTTTCTTT,CASSERTVNTEAFF
TRBJ2-7,NA,many,TRBV12-3/TRBV12-4,TGTGCCAGCAGTTTAACAGAAAAGTACGAGCAGTACTTC,CASSLTEKYEQYF
TRBJ2-7,TRBD1,many,TRBV13,TGTGCCAGCAGTATTACACGGACAGGGTACTCCTACGAGCAGTACTTC,CASSITRTGYSYEQYF
TRBJ2-4,NA,many,TRBV29-1,TGCAGCGTTGTAGGGGTAGCCAAAAACATTCAGTACTTC,CSVVGVAKNIQYF
TRBJ2-5,NA,few,TRBV6-1,TGTGCCAGCAGGGAACTAGGAAGGGGTGAGACCCAGTACTTC,CASRELGRGETQYF
TRBJ2-2,NA,many,TRBV12-3/TRBV12-4,TGTGCCAGCAGTCCCAAAACGACGAACACCGGGGAGCTGTTTTTT,CASSPKTTNTGELFF
TRBJ1-2,NA,NA,TRBV10-1,TGCGCCAGCAGTAACCCGGGCCTGGGGGATGGCTATGGCTACACCTTC,CASSNPGLGDGYGYTF